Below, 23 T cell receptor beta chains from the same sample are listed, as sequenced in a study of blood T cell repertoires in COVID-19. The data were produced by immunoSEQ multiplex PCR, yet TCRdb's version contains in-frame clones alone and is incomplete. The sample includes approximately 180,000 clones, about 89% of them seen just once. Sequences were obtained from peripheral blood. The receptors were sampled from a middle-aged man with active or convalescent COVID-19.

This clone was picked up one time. The CDR3 DNA sequence: TGTGCCAGCTCACCAGGGTTACGGGGTCGAGAGGATAAAGCTTTCTTT. This gives the protein CASSPGLRGREDKAFF. J is TRBJ1-1 and V is TRBV18; unclear D gene. CDR3 length equals 16 residues. V lost 2 bases, J lost 9 bases, and 22 bases lay in between. Germline V gives CDR1 KGHSH, CDR2 LQKENI.

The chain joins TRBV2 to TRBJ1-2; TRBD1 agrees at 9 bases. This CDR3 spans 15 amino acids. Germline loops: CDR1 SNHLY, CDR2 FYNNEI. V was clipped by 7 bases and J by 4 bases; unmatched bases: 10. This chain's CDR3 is CASNGGQGRGYGYTF. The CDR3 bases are TGTGCCAGCAACGGGGGACAGGGTCGAGGCTATGGCTACACCTTC.

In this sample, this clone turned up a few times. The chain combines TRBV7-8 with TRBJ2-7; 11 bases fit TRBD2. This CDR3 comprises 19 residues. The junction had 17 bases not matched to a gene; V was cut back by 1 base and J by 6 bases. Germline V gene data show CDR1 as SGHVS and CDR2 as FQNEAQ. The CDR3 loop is CASSLVGLSTSGTRREQYF. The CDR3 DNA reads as TGTGCCAGCAGCTTAGTTGGCCTTTCGACTAGCGGGACTCGCCGCGAGCAGTACTTC.

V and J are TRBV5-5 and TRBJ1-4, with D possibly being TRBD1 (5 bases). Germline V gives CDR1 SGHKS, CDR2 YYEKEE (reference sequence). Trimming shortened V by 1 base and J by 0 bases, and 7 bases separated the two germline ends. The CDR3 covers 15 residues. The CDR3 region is CASSLQGATNEKLFF. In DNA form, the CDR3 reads TGTGCCAGCAGCTTGCAGGGTGCAACTAATGAAAAACTGTTTTTT.

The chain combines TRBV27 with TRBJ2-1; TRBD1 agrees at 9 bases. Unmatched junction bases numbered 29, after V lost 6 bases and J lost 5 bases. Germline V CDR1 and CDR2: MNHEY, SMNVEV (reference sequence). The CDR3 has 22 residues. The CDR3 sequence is CASRIDLGTGFRVVRGHNEQFF. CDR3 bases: TGTGCCAGCAGAATAGACCTGGGGACAGGGTTTCGTGTTGTTCGGGGACACAATGAGCAGTTCTTC.

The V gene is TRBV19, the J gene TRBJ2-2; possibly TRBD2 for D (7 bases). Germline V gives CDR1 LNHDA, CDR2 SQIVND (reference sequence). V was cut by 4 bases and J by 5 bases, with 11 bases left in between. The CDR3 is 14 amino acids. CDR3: CASSTGGLTGELFF. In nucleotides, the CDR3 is TGTGCCAGTAGTACCGGGGGGCTAACCGGGGAGCTGTTTTTT.

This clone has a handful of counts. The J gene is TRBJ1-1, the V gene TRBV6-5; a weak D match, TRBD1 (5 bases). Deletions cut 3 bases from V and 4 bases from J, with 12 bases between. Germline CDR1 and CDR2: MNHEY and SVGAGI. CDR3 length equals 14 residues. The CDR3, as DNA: TGTGCCAGCAGTTATGGGGGGATGGGCACTGAAGCTTTCTTT. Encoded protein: CASSYGGMGTEAFF.

The CDR3 loop is CASRRGWAGVIQETQYF. The CDR3 bases are TGCGCCAGCAGGAGGGGTTGGGCGGGGGTGATACAAGAGACCCAGTACTTC. The V gene is TRBV10-2, the J gene TRBJ2-5; 7 nucleotides agree with TRBD2. Germline CDR1 WSHSY, CDR2 SAAADI. J lost 2 bases, V lost 6 bases, and 15 bases had no gene match. This CDR3 contains 17 residues.

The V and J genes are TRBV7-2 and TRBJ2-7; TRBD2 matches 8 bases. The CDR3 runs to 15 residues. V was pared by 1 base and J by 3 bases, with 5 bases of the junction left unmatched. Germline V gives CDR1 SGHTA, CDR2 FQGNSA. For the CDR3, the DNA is TGTGCCAGCAGCTTAGAGGCTAGCGGGCACTACGAGCAGTACTTC. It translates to CASSLEASGHYEQYF.

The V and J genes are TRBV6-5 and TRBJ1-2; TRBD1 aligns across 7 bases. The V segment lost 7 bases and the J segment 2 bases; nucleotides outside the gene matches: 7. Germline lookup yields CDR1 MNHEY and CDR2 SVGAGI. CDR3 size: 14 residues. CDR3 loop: CASNNRGSNYGYTF. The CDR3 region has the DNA TGTGCCAGCAATAACAGGGGATCAAACTATGGCTACACCTTC.

The CDR3 coding sequence is TGCGCCAGCAGCCAAGATTGGGCGAATTCACCCCTCCACTTT. This gives the protein CASSQDWANSPLHF. The chain links TRBV4-3 to TRBJ1-6; D not certain. Germline V gene lookup returns CDR1 LGHNA and CDR2 YSLEER. V was pared by 0 bases and J by 7 bases, with 7 bases between. The CDR3 totals 14 residues.

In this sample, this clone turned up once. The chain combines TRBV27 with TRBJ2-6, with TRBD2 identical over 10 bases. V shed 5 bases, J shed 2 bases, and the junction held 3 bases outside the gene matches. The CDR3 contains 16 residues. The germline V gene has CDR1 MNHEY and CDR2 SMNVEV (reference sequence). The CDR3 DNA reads TGTGCCAGCAGTCAAGCGGGGGGGCCTGGGGCCAACGTCCTGACTTTC. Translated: CASSQAGGPGANVLTF.

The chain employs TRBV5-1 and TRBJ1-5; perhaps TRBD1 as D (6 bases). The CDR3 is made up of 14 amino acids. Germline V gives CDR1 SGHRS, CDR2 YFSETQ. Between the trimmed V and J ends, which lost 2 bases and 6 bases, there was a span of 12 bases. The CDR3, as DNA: TGCGCCAGCAGCTTTGAGGGGGAGGGTCAGCCCCAGCATTTT. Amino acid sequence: CASSFEGEGQPQHF.

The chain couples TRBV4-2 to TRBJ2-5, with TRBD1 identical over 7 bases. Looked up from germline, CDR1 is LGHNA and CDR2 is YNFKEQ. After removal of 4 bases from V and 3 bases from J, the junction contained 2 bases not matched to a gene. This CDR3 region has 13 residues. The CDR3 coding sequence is TGTGCCAGCAGCCGCACAGGGGAAGAGACCCAGTACTTC. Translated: CASSRTGEETQYF.

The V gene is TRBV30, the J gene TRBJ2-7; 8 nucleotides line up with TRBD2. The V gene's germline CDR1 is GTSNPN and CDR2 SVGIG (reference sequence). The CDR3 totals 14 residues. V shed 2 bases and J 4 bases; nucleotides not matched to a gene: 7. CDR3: CAWSSLAGTYEQYF. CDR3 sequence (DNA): TGTGCCTGGAGTTCCTTAGCGGGAACTTACGAGCAGTACTTC.

CDR3 coding DNA: TGCGCCAGCAGCTTAGGGACAGGGGGCGACTATGGCTACACCTTC. As protein: CASSLGTGGDYGYTF. This chain connects TRBV5-1 to TRBJ1-2, with 12 bases lining up with TRBD1. There are 15 residues in the CDR3. The ends lost 2 bases at V and 3 bases at J; junction bases unmatched: 2. Germline CDR1 reads SGHRS; CDR2 reads YFSETQ.

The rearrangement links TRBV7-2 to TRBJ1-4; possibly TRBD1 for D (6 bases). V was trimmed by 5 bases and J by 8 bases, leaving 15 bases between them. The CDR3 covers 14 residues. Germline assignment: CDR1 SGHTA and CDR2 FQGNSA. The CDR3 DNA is TGTGCCAGCAGCCCACTCGCTACAGGGGAAAAACTGTTTTTT. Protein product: CASSPLATGEKLFF.

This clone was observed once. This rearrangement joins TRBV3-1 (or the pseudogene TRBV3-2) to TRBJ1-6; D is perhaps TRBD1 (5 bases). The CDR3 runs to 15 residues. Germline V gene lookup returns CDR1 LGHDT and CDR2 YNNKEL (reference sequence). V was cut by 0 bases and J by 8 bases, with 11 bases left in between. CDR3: CASSQDGARDSPLHF. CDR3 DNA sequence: TGTGCCAGCAGCCAAGATGGTGCCAGGGATTCACCCCTCCACTTT.

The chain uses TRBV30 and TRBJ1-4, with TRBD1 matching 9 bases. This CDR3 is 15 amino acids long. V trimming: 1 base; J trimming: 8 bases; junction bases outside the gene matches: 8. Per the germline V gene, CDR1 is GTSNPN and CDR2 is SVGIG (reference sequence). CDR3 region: CAWSEGGQGYEKLFF. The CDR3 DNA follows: TGTGCCTGGAGTGAAGGGGGACAGGGATACGAAAAACTGTTTTTT.

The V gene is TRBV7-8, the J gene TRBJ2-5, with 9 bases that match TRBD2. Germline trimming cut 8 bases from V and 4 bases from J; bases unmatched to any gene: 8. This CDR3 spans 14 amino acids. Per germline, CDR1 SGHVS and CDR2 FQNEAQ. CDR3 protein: CASAGGPSRETQYF. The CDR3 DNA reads TGTGCCAGCGCGGGGGGGCCGAGTAGAGAGACCCAGTACTTC.

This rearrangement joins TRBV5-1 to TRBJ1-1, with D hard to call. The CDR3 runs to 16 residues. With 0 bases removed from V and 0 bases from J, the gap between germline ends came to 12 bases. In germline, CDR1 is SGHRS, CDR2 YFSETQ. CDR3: CASSLAEALMNTEAFF. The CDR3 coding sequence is TGCGCCAGCAGCTTGGCCGAGGCCCTCATGAACACTGAAGCTTTCTTT.

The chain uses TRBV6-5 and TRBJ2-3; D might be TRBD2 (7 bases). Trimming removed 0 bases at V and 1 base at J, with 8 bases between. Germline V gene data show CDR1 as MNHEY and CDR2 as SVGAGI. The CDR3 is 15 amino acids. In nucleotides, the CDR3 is TGTGCCAGCAGTTACTCGCGGGGGCGCACAGATACGCAGTATTTT. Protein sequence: CASSYSRGRTDTQYF.

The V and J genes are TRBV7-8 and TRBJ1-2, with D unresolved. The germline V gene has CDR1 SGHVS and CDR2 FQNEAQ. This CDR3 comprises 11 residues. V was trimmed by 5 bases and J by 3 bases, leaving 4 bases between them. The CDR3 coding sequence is TGTGCCAGCAGCCCGGACTATGGCTACACCTTC. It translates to CASSPDYGYTF.